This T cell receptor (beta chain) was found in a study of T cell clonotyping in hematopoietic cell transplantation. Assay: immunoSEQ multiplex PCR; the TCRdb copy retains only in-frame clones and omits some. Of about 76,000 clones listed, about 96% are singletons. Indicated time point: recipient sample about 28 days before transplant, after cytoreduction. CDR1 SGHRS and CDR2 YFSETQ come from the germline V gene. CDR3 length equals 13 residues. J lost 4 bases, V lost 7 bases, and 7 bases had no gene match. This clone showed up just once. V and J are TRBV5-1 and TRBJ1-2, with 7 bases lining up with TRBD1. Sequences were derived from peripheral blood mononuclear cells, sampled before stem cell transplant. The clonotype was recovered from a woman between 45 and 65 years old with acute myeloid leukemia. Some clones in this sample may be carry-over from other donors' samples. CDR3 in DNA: TGCGCCAGCGCAACAGGGGAAGGCTATGGCTACACCTTC. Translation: CASATGEGYGYTF.